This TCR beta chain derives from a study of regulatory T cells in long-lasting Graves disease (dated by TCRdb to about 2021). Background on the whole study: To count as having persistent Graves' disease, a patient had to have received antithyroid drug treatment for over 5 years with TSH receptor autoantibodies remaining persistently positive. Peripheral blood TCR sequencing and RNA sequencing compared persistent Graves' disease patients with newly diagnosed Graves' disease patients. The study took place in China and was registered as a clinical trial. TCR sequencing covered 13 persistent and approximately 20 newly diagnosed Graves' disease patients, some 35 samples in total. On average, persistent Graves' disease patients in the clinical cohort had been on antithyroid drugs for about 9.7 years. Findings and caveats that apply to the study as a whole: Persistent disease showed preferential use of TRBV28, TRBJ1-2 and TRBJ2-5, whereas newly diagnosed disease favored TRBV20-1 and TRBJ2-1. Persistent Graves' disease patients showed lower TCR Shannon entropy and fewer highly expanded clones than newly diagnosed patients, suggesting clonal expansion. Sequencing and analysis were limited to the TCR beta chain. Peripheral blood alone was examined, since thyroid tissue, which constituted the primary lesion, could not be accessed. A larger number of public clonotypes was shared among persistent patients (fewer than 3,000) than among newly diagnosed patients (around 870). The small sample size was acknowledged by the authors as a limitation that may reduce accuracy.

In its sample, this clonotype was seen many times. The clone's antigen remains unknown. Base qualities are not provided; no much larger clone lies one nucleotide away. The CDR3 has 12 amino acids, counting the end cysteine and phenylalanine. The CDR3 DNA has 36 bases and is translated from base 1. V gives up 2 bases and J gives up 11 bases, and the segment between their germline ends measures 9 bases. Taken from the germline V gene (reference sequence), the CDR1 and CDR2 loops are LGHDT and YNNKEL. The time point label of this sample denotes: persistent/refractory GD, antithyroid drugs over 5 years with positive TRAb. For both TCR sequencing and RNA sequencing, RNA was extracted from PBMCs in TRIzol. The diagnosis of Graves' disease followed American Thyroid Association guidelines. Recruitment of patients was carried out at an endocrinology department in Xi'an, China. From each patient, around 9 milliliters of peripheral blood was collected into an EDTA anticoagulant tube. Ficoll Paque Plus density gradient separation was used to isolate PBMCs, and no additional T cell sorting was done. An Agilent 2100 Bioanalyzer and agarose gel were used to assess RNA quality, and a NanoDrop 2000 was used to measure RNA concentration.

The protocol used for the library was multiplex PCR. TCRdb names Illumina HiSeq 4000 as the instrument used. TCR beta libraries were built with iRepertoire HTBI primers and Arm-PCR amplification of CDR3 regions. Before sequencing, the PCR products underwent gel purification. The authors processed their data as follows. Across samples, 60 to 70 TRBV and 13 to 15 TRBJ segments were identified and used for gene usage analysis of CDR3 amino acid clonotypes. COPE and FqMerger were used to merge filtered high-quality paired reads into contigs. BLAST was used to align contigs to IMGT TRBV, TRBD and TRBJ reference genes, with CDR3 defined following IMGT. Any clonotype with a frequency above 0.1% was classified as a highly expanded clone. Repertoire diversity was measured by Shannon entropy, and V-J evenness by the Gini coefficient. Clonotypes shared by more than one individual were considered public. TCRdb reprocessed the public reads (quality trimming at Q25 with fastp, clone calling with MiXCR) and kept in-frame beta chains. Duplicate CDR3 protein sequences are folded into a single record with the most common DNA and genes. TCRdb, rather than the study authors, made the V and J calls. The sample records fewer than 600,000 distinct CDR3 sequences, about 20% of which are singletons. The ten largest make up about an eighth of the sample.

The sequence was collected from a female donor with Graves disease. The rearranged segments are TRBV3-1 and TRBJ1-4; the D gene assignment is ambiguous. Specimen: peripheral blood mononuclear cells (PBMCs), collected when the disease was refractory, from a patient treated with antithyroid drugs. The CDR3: CASSQTESKLFF. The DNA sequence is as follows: TGTGCCAGCAGCCAAACTGAGAGTAAACTGTTTTTT.